The 19 T cell receptor beta chains presented below share a single source sample, sequenced in a study of early T cells in non-severe SARS-CoV-2 infection. Via MiXCR, TCRdb re-called the 5' RACE reads, giving one row per CDR3 protein. The data hold about 31,000 distinct CDR3 sequences, with 5% to 6.5% observed a single time. Sequencing was performed on whole blood. The source is an adult who was a healthcare worker with PCR-confirmed SARS-CoV-2 infection or an uninfected control (not recorded which).

This clonotype showed up many times. J is TRBJ2-7 and V is TRBV6-1; TRBD2 matches at 9 bases. Germline CDR1 is MNHNS and CDR2 is SASEGT. The CDR3 covers 15 residues. After removal of 2 bases from V and 7 bases from J, the junction contained 9 bases not matched to a gene. CDR3 loop: CASSETLAGVREQYF. The DNA of the CDR3 is TGTGCCAGCAGTGAAACCTTAGCGGGAGTGCGGGAGCAGTACTTC.

This clonotype turned up a few times. J is TRBJ2-7 and V is TRBV4-2, with 14 bases matching TRBD2. This CDR3 comprises 17 residues. J lost 3 bases, V lost 0 bases, and 4 bases had no gene match. Germline V gene data show CDR1 as LGHNA and CDR2 as YNFKEQ. The DNA of the CDR3 is TGTGCCAGCAGCCAAGAAGGGGGACTAGCGGGAGTCTACGAGCAGTACTTC. As protein: CASSQEGGLAGVYEQYF.

This clonotype was seen a handful of times. The chain joins TRBV5-6 to TRBJ2-5; tentative D call: TRBD2 (7 bases). Germline CDR1 is SGHDT and CDR2 is YYEEEE. The CDR3 loop spans 16 amino acids. V lost 1 base to trimming and J lost 4 bases, with 17 bases between them. CDR3 sequence reads: CASSLYGGADGETQYF. The CDR3 bases are TGTGCCAGCAGCTTGTATGGGGGGGCCGATGGAGAGACCCAGTACTTC.

This clonotype was picked up many times. This chain joins TRBV19 and TRBJ2-5, with 8 bases aligning to TRBD2. CDR3 size: 15 residues. The germline gives CDR1 LNHDA, CDR2 SQIVND (reference sequence). With 7 bases clipped from V and 2 bases from J, the junction kept 9 bases outside the gene matches. CDR3: CASTPSGLLQETQYF. CDR3 nucleotides: TGTGCCAGTACGCCTAGCGGGTTATTACAAGAGACCCAGTACTTC.

The sample holds a few counts of this clonotype. This rearrangement joins TRBV6-1 to TRBJ1-1, with TRBD1 matching 7 bases. The CDR3 spans 14 residues. Germline V gene lookup returns CDR1 MNHNS and CDR2 SASEGT. J lost 7 bases, V lost 7 bases, and 12 bases had no gene match. The CDR3 coding sequence is TGTGCCAGCACTTCCAGGGGGGGTCAGTATGAAGCTTTCTTT. It specifies CASTSRGGQYEAFF.

This clonotype was detected ten times or more. The chain employs TRBV18 and TRBJ2-7; D assignment may be TRBD1 or TRBD2 (6 bases each). V dropped 3 bases and J dropped 1 base, with 10 bases sitting between them. The length of the CDR3 is 14 residues. CDR1 and CDR2 from the germline V gene are KGHSH and LQKENI. The DNA for the CDR3 is TGTGCCAGCTCACCGCAGGGGAGGTCCTACGAGCAGTACTTC. This gives the protein CASSPQGRSYEQYF.

There are many counts of this clonotype. The rearrangement links TRBV25-1 to TRBJ2-7, with 10 nucleotides matching TRBD2. Germline trimming cut 4 bases from V and 4 bases from J; bases unmatched to any gene: 7. Germline V gene lookup returns CDR1 MGHDK and CDR2 SYGVNS. The CDR3 loop spans 15 amino acids. The CDR3 loop reads CASSALSGRLYEQYF. CDR3 bases: TGTGCCAGCAGTGCGCTTAGCGGGAGGTTGTACGAGCAGTACTTC.

At least ten counts were recorded for this clonotype. The chain employs TRBV7-2 and TRBJ2-5, with D perhaps given as TRBD1 or TRBD2 (5 bases each). Germline lookup yields CDR1 SGHTA and CDR2 FQGNSA. CDR3 length: 14 residues. Deletions cut 5 bases from V and 1 base from J, with 11 bases between. CDR3 coding DNA: TGTGCCAGCAGCCGGGGACGGACCCAAGAGACCCAGTACTTC. It encodes CASSRGRTQETQYF.

This clonotype was counted between two and nine times. The chain links TRBV30 to TRBJ2-5; no definite D call. The V end was cut by 1 base, the J end by 4 bases, with 1 base between. This CDR3 is 10 amino acids long. Germline assignment: CDR1 GTSNPN and CDR2 SVGIG (reference sequence). The CDR3 region has the DNA TGTGCCTGGAGTGGAGAGACCCAGTACTTC. Translating gives CAWSGETQYF.

At least ten counts were recorded for this clonotype. The chain uses TRBV20-1 and TRBJ1-2; D may be TRBD1 (6 bases). The CDR3 covers 13 residues. The germline V gene encodes CDR1 DFQATT and CDR2 SNEGSKA (reference sequence). Trimming took 2 bases from V and 10 from J, leaving 17 bases between them. CDR3 in DNA: TGCAGTGCTAGACTAGCAGGGGCCCGATTCTACACCTTC. Its translation: CSARLAGARFYTF.

This chain's CDR3 is CASSLGSGVNTQYF. CDR3 coding DNA: TGTGCCAGCAGCTTAGGTAGCGGGGTAAATACGCAGTATTTT. J is TRBJ2-3 and V is TRBV7-2; TRBD2 agrees at 8 bases. CDR3 length equals 14 residues. Per the germline V gene, CDR1 is SGHTA and CDR2 is FQGNSA. With V trimmed by 1 base and J by 7 bases, 4 bases remained unmatched.

This clonotype came up a few times. The chain couples TRBV7-6 to TRBJ2-5; D gene ambiguous. The V and J ends lost 0 bases and 1 base respectively, with 3 bases between them. Germline assignment: CDR1 SGHVS and CDR2 FNYEAQ. The CDR3 runs to 13 residues. CDR3: CASSLAPQETQYF. The CDR3 DNA sequence: TGTGCCAGCAGCTTAGCGCCCCAAGAGACCCAGTACTTC.

In this sample, this clonotype turned up many times. This chain joins TRBV20-1 and TRBJ2-1; tentatively, D is TRBD1 or TRBD2 (5 bases each). The CDR3 runs 17 residues. Germline values: CDR1 DFQATT, CDR2 SNEGSKA (reference sequence). The germline V and J ends were trimmed by 3 bases and 0 bases, with 18 bases remaining between them. The CDR3 coding sequence is TGCAGTGCTAGGGACCCGGGGCGGGCCAGCTCCTACAATGAGCAGTTCTTC. It specifies CSARDPGRASSYNEQFF.

In its sample, this clonotype was seen a few times. One end of the junction fails to match germline, which may point to a read error. The CDR3 nucleotides read TGTGCCAGCAGTTACTCCCAGGGGGCTAAATATGGCTACACCTTC. Translating gives CASSYSQGAKYGYTF. The chain is built from TRBV6-6 and TRBJ1-2, with TRBD1 identical over 8 bases. The CDR3 spans 15 residues. Germline CDR1 and CDR2: MNHNY and SVGAGI (reference sequence).

The sample holds a few counts of this clonotype. The chain uses TRBV5-1 and TRBJ1-1; D not resolved. V was cut by 0 bases and J by 5 bases, with 11 bases left in between. The CDR3 covers 14 residues. Germline CDR1 SGHRS, CDR2 YFSETQ. The CDR3 nucleotides are TGCGCCAGCAGCTTGGGCGGATTGGGGACTGAAGCTTTCTTT. The encoded protein is CASSLGGLGTEAFF.

CDR3 residues: CASSQGGLAVETQYF. As DNA, the CDR3 is TGTGCCAGCAGCCAAGGGGGACTAGCGGTGGAGACCCAGTACTTC. J is TRBJ2-5 and V is TRBV4-2; TRBD2 matches at 11 bases. This CDR3 has 15 amino acids. The V and J ends lost 1 base and 5 bases, in that order; junction bases with no gene match: 3. Germline V gene data show CDR1 as LGHNA and CDR2 as YNFKEQ.

This CDR3 reads CASSRTGLGNQPQHF. For the CDR3, the DNA is TGTGCCAGCAGCAGGACAGGGCTTGGGAATCAGCCCCAGCATTTT. The chain is built from TRBV5-5 and TRBJ1-5, with TRBD1 matching over 8 bases. V was pared by 4 bases and J by 4 bases, with 7 bases of the junction left unmatched. This CDR3 comprises 15 residues. Germline assignment: CDR1 SGHKS and CDR2 YYEKEE (reference sequence).

This clonotype was recorded many times. The V and J genes are TRBV7-2 and TRBJ2-3; D gene ambiguous. CDR3 length: 13 residues. V lost 1 base to trimming and J lost 5 bases, with 7 bases between them. The germline V gene has CDR1 SGHTA and CDR2 FQGNSA. The DNA for the CDR3 is TGTGCCAGCAGCTTAGTCCGACTAGATACGCAGTATTTT. This sequence encodes CASSLVRLDTQYF.

The V gene is TRBV7-2, the J gene TRBJ1-5, with D perhaps TRBD1 (5 bases). The CDR3 consists of 15 residues. Germline loops: CDR1 SGHTA, CDR2 FQGNSA. Trimming took 1 base from V and 4 from J, leaving 11 bases between them. CDR3 DNA sequence: TGTGCCAGCAGCTTAGTTAGCGGGGCGAATCAGCCCCAGCATTTT. This sequence encodes CASSLVSGANQPQHF.